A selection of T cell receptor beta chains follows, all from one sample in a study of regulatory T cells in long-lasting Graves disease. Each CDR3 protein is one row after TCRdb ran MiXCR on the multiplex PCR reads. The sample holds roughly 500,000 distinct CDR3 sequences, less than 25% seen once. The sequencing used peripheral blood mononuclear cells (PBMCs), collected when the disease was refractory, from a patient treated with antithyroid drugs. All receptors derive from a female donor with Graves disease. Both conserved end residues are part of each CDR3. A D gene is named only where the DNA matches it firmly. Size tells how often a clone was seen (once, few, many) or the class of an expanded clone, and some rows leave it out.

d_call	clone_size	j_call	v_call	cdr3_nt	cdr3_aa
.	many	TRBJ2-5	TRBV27	TGTGCCAGCAGTGTCCGCGACCCTTCCCAAGAGACCCAGTACTTC	CASSVRDPSQETQYF
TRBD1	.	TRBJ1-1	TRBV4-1	TGCGCCAGCAGCCAAGTAAAGGGACAGGGGTTATCTTTGAGCACTGAAGCTTTCTTT	CASSQVKGQGLSLSTEAFF
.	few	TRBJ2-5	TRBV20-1	TGCAGTGCCAGTTTTGACGGCCTCCAAGAGACCCAGTACTTC	CSASFDGLQETQYF
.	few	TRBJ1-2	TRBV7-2	TGTGCCAGCAGCTTAGCAGGGGAAGGCTATGGCTACACCTTC	CASSLAGEGYGYTF
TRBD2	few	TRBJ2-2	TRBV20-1	TGCAGTGCTAGAGATATGAGCGGGAGGAAGGCCGGGGAGCTGTTTTTT	CSARDMSGRKAGELFF
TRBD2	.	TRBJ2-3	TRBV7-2	TGTGCCAGCAGCTTACGGACTAGCGGGAGGCGCACAGATACGCAGTATTTT	CASSLRTSGRRTDTQYF
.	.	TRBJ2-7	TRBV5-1	TGCGCCAGCAGCTTGGGGCAGGGGAAGTACGAGCAGTACTTC	CASSLGQGKYEQYF
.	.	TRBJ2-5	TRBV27	TGTGCCAGCAGTAACTCCTTCAGGGACAGGGGGACTAGCGGCTACCAAGAGACCCAGTACTTC	CASSNSFRDRGTSGYQETQYF
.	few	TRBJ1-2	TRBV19	TGTGCCAGTAGGACTGACAGGTTCAGGGGTGGCTACACCTTC	CASRTDRFRGGYTF
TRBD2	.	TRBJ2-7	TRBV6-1	TGTGCCAGCAGCTCGGGACTAGCGGGAGGGCTTGAGCAGTACTTC	CASSSGLAGGLEQYF
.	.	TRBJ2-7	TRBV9	TGTGCCAGCAGCCCCTATGGGAAGCGCGAGCAGTACTTC	CASSPYGKREQYF
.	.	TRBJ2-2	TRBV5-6	TGTGCCAGCAGCTTCGGACAGTTCGCGAACACCGGGGAGCTGTTTTTT	CASSFGQFANTGELFF
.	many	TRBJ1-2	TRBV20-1	TGCAGTGCCTACAGGGCCCTAGCCTACACCTTC	CSAYRALAYTF
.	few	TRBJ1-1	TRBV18	TGTGCCAGCTCACCCTTTGCGCAGGTCGGGTTCATGAACACTGAAGCTTTCTTT	CASSPFAQVGFMNTEAFF
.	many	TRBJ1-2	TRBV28	TGTGCCAGCAGTTCTTTTGGCTACACCTTC	CASSSFGYTF
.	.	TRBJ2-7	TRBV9	TGTGCCAGCAGCGTAGAGGTCTACGAGCAGTACTTC	CASSVEVYEQYF
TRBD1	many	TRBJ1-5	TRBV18	TGTGCCAGCTCACCACCGGGACAGAGCAATCAGCCCCAGCATTTT	CASSPPGQSNQPQHF